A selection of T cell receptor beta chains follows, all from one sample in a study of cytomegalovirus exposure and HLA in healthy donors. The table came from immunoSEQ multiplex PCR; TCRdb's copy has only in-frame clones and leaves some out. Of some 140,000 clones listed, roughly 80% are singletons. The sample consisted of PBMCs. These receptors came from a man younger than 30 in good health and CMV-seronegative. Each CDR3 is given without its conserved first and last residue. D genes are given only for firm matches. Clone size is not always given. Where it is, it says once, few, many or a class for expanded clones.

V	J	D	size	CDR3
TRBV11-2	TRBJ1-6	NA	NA	ASSLARVNSPLH
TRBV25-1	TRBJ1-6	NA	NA	ASSGAGPNSNNSPLH
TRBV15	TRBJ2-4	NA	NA	ATSSRQTPENIQY
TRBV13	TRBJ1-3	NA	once	ASSSSKAGNTIY
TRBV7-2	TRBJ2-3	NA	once	ASSHRQLTDTQY
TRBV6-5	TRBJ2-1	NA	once	ASSPTESSYNEQF
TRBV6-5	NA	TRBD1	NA	ASSYGFGTGGYEQY
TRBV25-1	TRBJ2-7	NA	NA	ASSERGAWDEQY
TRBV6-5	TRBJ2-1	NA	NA	ASSPPPVINEQF
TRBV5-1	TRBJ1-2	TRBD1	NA	ASSTGQDYGYT
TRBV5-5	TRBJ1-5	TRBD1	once	ASSLGQGSNQPQH
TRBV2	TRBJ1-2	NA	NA	ASMGGTNYGYT
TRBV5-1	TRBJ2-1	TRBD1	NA	ASSLGTGAQNEQF
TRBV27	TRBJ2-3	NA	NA	ASSLRPRTWGTDTQY
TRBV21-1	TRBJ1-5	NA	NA	ASSSCWLGGNQPQH
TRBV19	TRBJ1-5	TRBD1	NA	ASRRQGAGQPQH